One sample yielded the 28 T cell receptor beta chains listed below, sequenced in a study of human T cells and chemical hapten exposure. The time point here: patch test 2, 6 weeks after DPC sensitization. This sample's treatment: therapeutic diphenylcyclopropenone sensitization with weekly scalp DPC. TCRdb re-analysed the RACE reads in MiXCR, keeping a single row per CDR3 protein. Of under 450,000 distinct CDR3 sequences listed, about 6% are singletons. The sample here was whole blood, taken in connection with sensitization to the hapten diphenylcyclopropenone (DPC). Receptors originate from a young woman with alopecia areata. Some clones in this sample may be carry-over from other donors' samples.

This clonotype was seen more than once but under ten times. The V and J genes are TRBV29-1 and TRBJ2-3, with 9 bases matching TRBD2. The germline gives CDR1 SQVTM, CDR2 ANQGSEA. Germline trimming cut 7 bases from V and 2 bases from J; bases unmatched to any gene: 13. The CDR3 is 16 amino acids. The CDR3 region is CSGSGLAGPNTDTQYF. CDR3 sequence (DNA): TGCAGCGGATCGGGCCTAGCGGGGCCTAACACAGATACGCAGTATTTT.

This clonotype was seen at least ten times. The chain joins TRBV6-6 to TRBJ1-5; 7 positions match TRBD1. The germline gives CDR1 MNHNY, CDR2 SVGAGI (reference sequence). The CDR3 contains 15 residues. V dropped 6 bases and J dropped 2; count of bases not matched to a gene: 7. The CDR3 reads CASRPHDRGNQPQHF. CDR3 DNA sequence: TGTGCCAGCAGACCCCACGACAGGGGCAATCAGCCCCAGCATTTT.

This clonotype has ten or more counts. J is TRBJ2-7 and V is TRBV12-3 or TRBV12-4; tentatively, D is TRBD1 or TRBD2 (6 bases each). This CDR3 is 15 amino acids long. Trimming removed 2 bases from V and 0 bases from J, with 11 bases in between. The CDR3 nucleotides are TGTGCCAGCAGTTTACCCGGGGGCGGCTCCTACGAGCAGTACTTC. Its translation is CASSLPGGGSYEQYF.

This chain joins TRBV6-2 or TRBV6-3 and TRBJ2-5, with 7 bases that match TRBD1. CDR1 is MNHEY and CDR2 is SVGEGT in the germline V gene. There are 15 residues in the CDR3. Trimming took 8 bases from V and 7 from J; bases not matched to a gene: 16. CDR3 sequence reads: CASHQAGGYLWTQYF. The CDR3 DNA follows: TGTGCCAGCCATCAGGCAGGGGGTTATTTATGGACCCAGTACTTC.

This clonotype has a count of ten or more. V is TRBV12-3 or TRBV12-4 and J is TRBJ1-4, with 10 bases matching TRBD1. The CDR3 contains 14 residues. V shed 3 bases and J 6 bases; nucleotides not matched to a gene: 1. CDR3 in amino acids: CASSFGTGDEKLFF. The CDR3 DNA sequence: TGTGCCAGCAGTTTCGGGACAGGGGATGAAAAACTGTTTTTT.

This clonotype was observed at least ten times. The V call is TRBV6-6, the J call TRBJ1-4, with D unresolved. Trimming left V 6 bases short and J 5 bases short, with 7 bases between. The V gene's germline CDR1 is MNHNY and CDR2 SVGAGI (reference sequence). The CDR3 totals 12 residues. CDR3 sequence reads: CASSYQNEKLFF. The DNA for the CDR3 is TGTGCCAGCAGCTACCAAAATGAAAAACTGTTTTTT.

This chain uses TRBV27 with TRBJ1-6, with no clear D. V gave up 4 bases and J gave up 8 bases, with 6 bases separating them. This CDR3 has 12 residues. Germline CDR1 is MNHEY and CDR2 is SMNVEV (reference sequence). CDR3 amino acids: CASSSQYSPLHF. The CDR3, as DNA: TGTGCCAGCAGTTCACAGTATTCACCCCTCCACTTT.

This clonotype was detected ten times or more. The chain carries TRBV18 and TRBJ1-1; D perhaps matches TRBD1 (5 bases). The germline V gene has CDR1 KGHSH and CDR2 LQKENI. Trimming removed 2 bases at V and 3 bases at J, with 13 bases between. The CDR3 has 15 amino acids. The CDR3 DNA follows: TGTGCCAGCTCACCAAGAACAGGAGCGGACACTGAAGCTTTCTTT. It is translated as CASSPRTGADTEAFF.

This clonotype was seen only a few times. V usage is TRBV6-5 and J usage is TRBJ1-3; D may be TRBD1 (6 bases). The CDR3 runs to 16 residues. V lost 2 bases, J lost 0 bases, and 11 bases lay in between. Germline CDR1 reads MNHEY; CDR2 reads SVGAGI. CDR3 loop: CASSYEDSSSGNTIYF. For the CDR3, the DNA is TGTGCCAGCAGTTACGAGGACAGTAGCTCTGGAAACACCATATATTTT.

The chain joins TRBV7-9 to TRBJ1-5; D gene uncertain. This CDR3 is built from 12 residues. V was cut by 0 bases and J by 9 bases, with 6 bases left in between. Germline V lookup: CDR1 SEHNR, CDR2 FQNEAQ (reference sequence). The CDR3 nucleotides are TGTGCCAGCAGCTTAGCGGAAGGGCCCCAGCATTTT. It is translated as CASSLAEGPQHF.

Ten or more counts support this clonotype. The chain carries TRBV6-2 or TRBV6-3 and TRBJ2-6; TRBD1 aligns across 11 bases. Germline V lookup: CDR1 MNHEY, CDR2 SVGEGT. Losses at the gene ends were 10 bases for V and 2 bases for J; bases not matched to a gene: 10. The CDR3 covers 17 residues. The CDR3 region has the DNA TGTGCCATCAAGTCCGGACAGGGGGCACCTGGGGCCAACGTCCTGACTTTC. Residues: CAIKSGQGAPGANVLTF.

The CDR3 is CASSFSEGLQPGTDTQYF. CDR3 in DNA: TGTGCCAGCAGTTTTAGTGAGGGACTCCAACCGGGGACAGATACGCAGTATTTT. The chain couples TRBV27 to TRBJ2-3, with D possibly matching TRBD2 (6 bases). Germline V gene data show CDR1 as MNHEY and CDR2 as SMNVEV (reference sequence). This CDR3 spans 18 amino acids. Deletions cut 3 bases from V and 3 bases from J, with 22 bases between.

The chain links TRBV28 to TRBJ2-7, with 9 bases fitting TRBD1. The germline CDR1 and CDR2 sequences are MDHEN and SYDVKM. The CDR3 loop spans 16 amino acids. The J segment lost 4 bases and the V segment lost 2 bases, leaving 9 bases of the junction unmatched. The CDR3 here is CASSLASPGQGYEQYF. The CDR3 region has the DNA TGTGCCAGCAGTTTAGCATCTCCGGGACAGGGTTACGAGCAGTACTTC.

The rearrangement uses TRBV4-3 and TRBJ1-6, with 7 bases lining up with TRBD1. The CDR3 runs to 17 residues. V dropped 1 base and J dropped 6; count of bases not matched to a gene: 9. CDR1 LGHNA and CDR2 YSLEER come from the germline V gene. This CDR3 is CASSQVDLAGGNSPLHF. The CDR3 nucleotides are TGCGCCAGCAGCCAAGTTGATTTGGCAGGGGGTAATTCACCCCTCCACTTT.

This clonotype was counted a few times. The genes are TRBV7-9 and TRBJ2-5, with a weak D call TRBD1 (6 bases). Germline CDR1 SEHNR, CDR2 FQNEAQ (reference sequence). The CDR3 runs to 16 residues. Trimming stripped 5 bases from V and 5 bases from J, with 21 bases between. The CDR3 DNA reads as TGTGCCAGCAGCAACCGGGAACAGGGCATTTTCGAGACCCAGTACTTC. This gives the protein CASSNREQGIFETQYF.

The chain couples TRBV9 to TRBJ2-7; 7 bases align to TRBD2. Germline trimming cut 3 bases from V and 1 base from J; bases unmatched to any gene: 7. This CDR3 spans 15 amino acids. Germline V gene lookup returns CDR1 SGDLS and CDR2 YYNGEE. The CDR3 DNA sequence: TGTGCCAGCAGCGGGGCTAGCGGTCCTTCCTACGAGCAGTACTTC. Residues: CASSGASGPSYEQYF.

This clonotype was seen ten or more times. The CDR3, as DNA: TGCGCCAGCAGCTTGGATGGCAGGGGATCAGATGAGCAGTTCTTC. Translated: CASSLDGRGSDEQFF. The J gene is TRBJ2-1, the V gene TRBV5-1; D perhaps matches TRBD1 (6 bases). The V end was cut by 0 bases, the J end by 8 bases, with 15 bases between. This CDR3 is built from 15 residues. Germline-derived CDR1 and CDR2 are SGHRS and YFSETQ.

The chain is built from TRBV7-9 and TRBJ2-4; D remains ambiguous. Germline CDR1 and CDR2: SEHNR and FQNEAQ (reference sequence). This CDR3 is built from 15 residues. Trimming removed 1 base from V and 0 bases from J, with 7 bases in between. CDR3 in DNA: TGTGCCAGCAGCTTAGAATCCGTAGCCAAAAACATTCAGTACTTC. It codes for CASSLESVAKNIQYF.

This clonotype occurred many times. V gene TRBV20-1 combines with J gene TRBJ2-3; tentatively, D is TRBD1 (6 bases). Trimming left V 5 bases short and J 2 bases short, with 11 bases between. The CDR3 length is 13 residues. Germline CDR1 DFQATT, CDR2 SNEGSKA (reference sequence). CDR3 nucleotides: TGCAGTGCTGACCGGGACACCACAGATACGCAGTATTTT. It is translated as CSADRDTTDTQYF.

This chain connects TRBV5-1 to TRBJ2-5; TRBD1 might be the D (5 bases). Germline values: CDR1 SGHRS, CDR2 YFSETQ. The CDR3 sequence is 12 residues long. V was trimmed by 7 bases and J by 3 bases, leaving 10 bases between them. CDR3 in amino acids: CASRQNEETQYF. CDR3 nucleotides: TGCGCCAGCCGACAGAACGAAGAGACCCAGTACTTC.

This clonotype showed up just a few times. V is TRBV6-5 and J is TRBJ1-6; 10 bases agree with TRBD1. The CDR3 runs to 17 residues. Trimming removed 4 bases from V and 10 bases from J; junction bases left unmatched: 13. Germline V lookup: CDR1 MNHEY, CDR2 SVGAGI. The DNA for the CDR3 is TGTGCCAGCAGTTCCACCCCAGGACAGGGGGAACTATCACCCCTCCACTTT. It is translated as CASSSTPGQGELSPLHF.

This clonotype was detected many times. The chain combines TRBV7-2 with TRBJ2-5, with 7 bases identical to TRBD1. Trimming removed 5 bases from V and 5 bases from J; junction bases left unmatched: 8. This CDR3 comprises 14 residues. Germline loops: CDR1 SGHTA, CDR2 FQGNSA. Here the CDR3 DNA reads TGTGCCAGCAGCCCTAGACAGGGCCTGGAGACCCAGTACTTC. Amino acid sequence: CASSPRQGLETQYF. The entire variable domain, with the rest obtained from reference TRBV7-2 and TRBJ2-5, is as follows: GAGVSQSPSNKVTEKGKDVELRCDPISGHTALYWYRQSLGQGLEFLIYFQGNSAPDKSGLPSDRFSAERTGGSVSTLTIQRTQQEDSAVYLCASSPRQGLETQYFGPGTRLLVL.

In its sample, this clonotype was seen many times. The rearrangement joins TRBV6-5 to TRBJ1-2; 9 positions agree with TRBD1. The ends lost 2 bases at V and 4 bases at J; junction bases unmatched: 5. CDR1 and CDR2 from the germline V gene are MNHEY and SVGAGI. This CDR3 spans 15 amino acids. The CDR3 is CASSYLGQGSYGYTF. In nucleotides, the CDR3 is TGTGCCAGCAGTTACCTTGGACAGGGGAGCTATGGCTACACCTTC.

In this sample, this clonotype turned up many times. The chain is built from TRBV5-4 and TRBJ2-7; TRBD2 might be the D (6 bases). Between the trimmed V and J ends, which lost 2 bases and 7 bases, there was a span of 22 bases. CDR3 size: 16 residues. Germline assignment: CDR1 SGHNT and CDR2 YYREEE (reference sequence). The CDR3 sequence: CASSFGGGTPAGEQYF. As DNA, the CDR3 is TGTGCCAGCAGCTTCGGAGGAGGCACCCCCGCGGGGGAGCAGTACTTC.

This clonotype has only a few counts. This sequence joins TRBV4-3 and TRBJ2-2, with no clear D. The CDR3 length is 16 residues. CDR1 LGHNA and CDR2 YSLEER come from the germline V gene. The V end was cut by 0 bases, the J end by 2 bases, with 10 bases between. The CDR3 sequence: CASSQDSHRNTGELFF. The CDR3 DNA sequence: TGCGCCAGCAGCCAAGATTCACATAGAAACACCGGGGAGCTGTTTTTT.

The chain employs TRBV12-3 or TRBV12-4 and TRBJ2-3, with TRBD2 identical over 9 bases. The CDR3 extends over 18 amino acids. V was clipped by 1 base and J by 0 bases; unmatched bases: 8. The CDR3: CASSLVRSGGPSTDTQYF. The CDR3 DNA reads TGTGCCAGCAGTTTAGTTAGGAGCGGGGGGCCTAGCACAGATACGCAGTATTTT.

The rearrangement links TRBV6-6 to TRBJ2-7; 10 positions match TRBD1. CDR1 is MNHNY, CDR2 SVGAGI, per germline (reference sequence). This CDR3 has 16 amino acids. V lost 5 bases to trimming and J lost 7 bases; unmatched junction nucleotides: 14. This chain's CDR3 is CASSRSPGQGTKEQYF. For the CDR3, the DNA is TGTGCCAGCAGTCGGTCTCCGGGACAGGGGACGAAGGAGCAGTACTTC.

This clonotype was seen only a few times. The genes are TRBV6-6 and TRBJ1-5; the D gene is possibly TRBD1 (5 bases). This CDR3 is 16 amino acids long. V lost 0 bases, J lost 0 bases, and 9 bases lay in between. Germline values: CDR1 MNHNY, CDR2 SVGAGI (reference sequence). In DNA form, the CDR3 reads TGTGCCAGCAGTTACTCGACAGCAGATAGCAATCAGCCCCAGCATTTT. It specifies CASSYSTADSNQPQHF.